This passage covers 8 T cell receptor beta chains from one sample sequenced in a study of shared clonotypes between healthy human individuals. Assay: immunoSEQ multiplex PCR; the TCRdb copy retains only in-frame clones and omits some. The sample has roughly 760,000 clones; roughly 70% are singletons. Sequencing was performed on memory CD4+ T cells sorted from blood. Subset: CD45RA-negative fraction. These receptors originate from a woman aged 30 to 39 in good health.

This clone was seen a single time. DNA for the CDR3: TGTGCCAGCAGCCAAAAACAGGGTACTAATGAAAAACTGTTTTTT. Residues: CASSQKQGTNEKLFF. The chain links TRBV6-5 to TRBJ1-4; D is perhaps TRBD1 (6 bases). Germline CDR1 and CDR2: MNHEY and SVGAGI. V lost 6 bases and J lost 2, with 13 bases in between. The CDR3 loop spans 15 amino acids.

The V call is TRBV30, the J call TRBJ2-7; TRBD2 is a possible D gene (5 bases). This CDR3 has 15 amino acids. The germline V gene has CDR1 GTSNPN and CDR2 SVGIG (reference sequence). Trimming shortened V by 0 bases and J by 1 base, and 13 bases separated the two germline ends. This CDR3 reads CAWSVPKRLSYEQYF. Here the CDR3 DNA reads TGTGCCTGGAGTGTACCGAAGCGGTTATCCTACGAGCAGTACTTC.

As regards this clone: Within the sample, other DNA sequences also encode this same CDR3. The rearrangement uses TRBV27 and TRBJ1-2; tentative D call: TRBD1 (5 bases). The CDR3 is made up of 14 amino acids. Trimming pared 3 bases from V and 5 bases from J, leaving 13 bases between. Germline V lookup: CDR1 MNHEY, CDR2 SMNVEV (reference sequence). This chain's CDR3 is CASSLRQGGYGYTF. CDR3 sequence (DNA): TGTGCCAGCAGTTTGAGGCAGGGAGGGTATGGCTACACCTTC.

The rearrangement links TRBV18 to TRBJ2-7; 11 nucleotides line up with TRBD2. This CDR3 spans 15 amino acids. The germline CDR1 and CDR2 sequences are KGHSH and LQKENI. The J segment lost 6 bases and the V segment lost 4 bases, leaving 8 bases of the junction unmatched. CDR3 residues: CASSRETSGTGEQYF. CDR3 nucleotides: TGTGCCAGCTCACGGGAGACTAGCGGGACTGGCGAGCAGTACTTC.

The chain has TRBV7-9 and TRBJ2-2; D unresolved. There are 14 residues in the CDR3. The V end was cut by 2 bases, the J end by 3 bases, with 7 bases between. Germline CDR1 and CDR2: SEHNR and FQNEAQ (reference sequence). For the CDR3, the DNA is TGTGCCAGCAGCTTAAAACAGTACACCGGGGAGCTGTTTTTT. Its protein product is CASSLKQYTGELFF.

The V gene is TRBV6-6, the J gene TRBJ1-1; TRBD1 might be the D (5 bases). The germline V gene encodes CDR1 MNHNY and CDR2 SVGAGI (reference sequence). Trimming removed 2 bases from V and 9 bases from J, with 16 bases in between. The CDR3 consists of 14 residues. CDR3 nucleotides: TGTGCCAGCAGTTACGCAGGGAATGAAGGAAAAGCTTTCTTT. It translates to CASSYAGNEGKAFF.

This clone was found a few times. This chain connects TRBV18 to TRBJ1-2; D not certain. The CDR3 has 12 residues. The germline V gene encodes CDR1 KGHSH and CDR2 LQKENI. Trimming cost V 2 bases and J 7 bases, with 8 bases left between them. The CDR3 sequence is CASSPGRSGYTF. The CDR3 DNA is TGTGCCAGCTCACCAGGACGGAGTGGCTACACCTTC.

CDR3 coding DNA: TGCGCCAGCAGCCAAGGGGAATGGGGGGACTCCTACGAGCAGTACTTC. Translated: CASSQGEWGDSYEQYF. The gene calls are TRBV4-1 and TRBJ2-7, with D tentatively TRBD2 (6 bases). In germline, CDR1 is MGHRA, CDR2 YSYEKL. V was shortened by 1 base and J by 0 bases, with 13 bases between the two germline ends. The CDR3 length is 16 residues.